This T cell receptor (beta chain) originates from a study of regulatory T cells in long-lasting Graves disease (dated by TCRdb to the early 2020s). Background on the whole study: Newly diagnosed Graves' disease patients had taken antithyroid drugs for less than 3 months. Peripheral blood TCR sequencing and RNA sequencing compared persistent Graves' disease patients with newly diagnosed Graves' disease patients. The study was registered as a clinical trial and conducted in China. A total of around 35 samples underwent TCR sequencing, from roughly 13 patients with persistent Graves' disease and some 20 patients with newly diagnosed Graves' disease. Beyond this particular receptor, the publication reports: Peripheral blood alone was examined, since thyroid tissue, which constituted the primary lesion, could not be accessed. Lower TCR Shannon entropy and fewer highly expanded clones were observed in persistent Graves' disease patients than in newly diagnosed patients, which suggested clonal expansion. A larger number of public clonotypes was shared among persistent patients (fewer than 3,000) than among newly diagnosed patients (around 870). Sequencing and analysis were limited to the TCR beta chain. The small sample size was acknowledged by the authors as a limitation that may reduce accuracy.

The sample's time point, from its label and the paper: newly diagnosed GD, antithyroid drugs for less than 3 months. For both TCR sequencing and RNA sequencing, RNA was extracted from PBMCs in TRIzol. The diagnosis of Graves' disease followed American Thyroid Association guidelines. Patients were recruited from an endocrinology department in Xi'an, China. Each patient gave around 9 milliliters of peripheral blood, collected in an EDTA anticoagulant tube. PBMCs were isolated by Ficoll Paque Plus density gradient separation without further T cell sorting. RNA quality was checked with an Agilent 2100 Bioanalyzer and agarose gel, and concentration with a NanoDrop 2000. This clonotype has ten or more counts. The target of this receptor is not known. No much larger clone exists at a distance of one base, and base qualities are not known. The library was made by multiplex PCR. TCRdb names Illumina HiSeq 4000 as the instrument used. To build TCR beta libraries, CDR3 regions were amplified by Arm-PCR using iRepertoire HTBI primers. Gel purification was performed on PCR products prior to sequencing. The study's own analysis went as follows. Across samples, fewer than 70 TRBV and 13 to 15 TRBJ segments were identified and used for gene usage analysis of CDR3 amino acid clonotypes. Filtered high-quality paired reads were merged into contigs using COPE and FqMerger. BLAST was used to align contigs to the IMGT TRBV, TRBD and TRBJ reference genes, and CDR3 was defined following IMGT. Clonotypes above 0.1% frequency were classified as highly expanded clones. Shannon entropy served as the measure of repertoire diversity, while the Gini coefficient captured V-J evenness. Clonotypes shared by more than one individual were considered public. Using fastp trimming at Q25 and MiXCR clonotype assembly, TCRdb reanalyzed the public sequencing data and kept in-frame beta chains. Entries that share a CDR3 protein sequence are merged under the most common genes and DNA. The V and J calls come from TCRdb's annotation, not from the publication. This sample comprises 580,000 or so distinct CDR3 sequences, more than 15% of them detected only once. The top ten hold approximately 12% of the sample.

In addition, the sample was reused for a study of T cells in Graves' hyperthyroidism and ophthalmopathy. As that second paper reports: Stable Graves' hyperthyroidism was defined as the absence of progression to ophthalmopathy over 18 months of follow-up. The hyperthyroidism patients were between 18 and 65 years old and newly diagnosed, with a disease duration of less than 2 months. The study excluded patients with uncontrolled infections, other autoimmune diseases, pregnancy or lactation. Diagnoses were based on clinical symptoms, serum thyroxine and TRAb, thyroid ultrasound and orbital computed tomography. The first round of RT-PCR for the TCR CDR3 was performed with the HTBI primer set and the Qiagen OneStep RT-PCR kit. Most expanded thyroid clonotypes (frequency above 0.001) were also detected in blood, suggesting blood repertoires may reflect thyroid immune responses. A 13 V-J signature model separated ophthalmopathy from stable hyperthyroidism, with 87.88% sensitivity and 81.08% specificity in cross-validation and 80%/75% in testing. During validation, the model predicted progression to ophthalmopathy a median of around 7 months ahead of onset, with around 71% sensitivity and under 85% specificity. To identify distinguishing TCR V-J signatures, a discovery cohort of about 100 patients was used, comprising roughly 45 with Graves' ophthalmopathy and approximately 57 with stable Graves' hyperthyroidism. Prospective prediction of ophthalmopathy was tested in an independent validation cohort of fewer than 20 hyperthyroidism patients and 15 to 17 patients who later progressed to ophthalmopathy. The 95 to 100 discovery patients were randomly split 7:3 into training and test sets. In addition, the study compared T-cell repertoires in thyroid tissue and in blood from six Graves' hyperthyroidism patients. After sampling, hyperthyroidism patients received methimazole starting at 30 mg daily, and ophthalmopathy patients received high-dose intravenous methylprednisolone. Libraries were constructed in a second round of multiplex PCR, after which size selection and purification were performed. Sequencing of the libraries was done on an Illumina HiSeq2000 using paired-end 100 bp reads. SOAPnuke was used to process the raw data, throwing out any read that contained adapters or uncalled bases, had a mean Phred below 15, or lacked an exact constant-primer or identifier match. COPE v1.2.5 was used to merge the high-quality paired reads, and each unique nucleotide sequence was defined as a clonotype. MiTCR v1.1 was used to align clonotypes to the IMGT TRBV, TRBD and TRBJ reference segments. The analysis included only V-J combinations with a frequency above 0.0001, which together covered 99% to 99.2% of the repertoires. The TCS score was defined as the ratio of F50 (clonal expansion) to E x V (chaos), calculated using BLOSUM62-based TCRdist between CDR3 peptides within each V-J. Welch's t-statistics and random forest reduced roughly 500 V-J features to about 13, which were used in a naive Bayes classifier (R e1071). No statistical method was used to set the sample size in advance, and investigators knew the group allocation. The paper describes TCR Vbeta CDR3 sequencing of around 130 peripheral blood samples, made up of 43 ophthalmopathy patients, 70 to 75 hyperthyroidism patients and 17 progressor patients.

The input for sequencing was peripheral blood mononuclear cells (PBMCs), taken at new diagnosis, from a patient treated with antithyroid drugs. The clonotype was recovered from a young man with Graves disease. Donor details come from another sample of the same person, matched by shared clones.

The DNA is TGTGCCAGCAGCCACGTGGGGCGTAACACTGAAGCTTTCTTT. The encoded protein is CASSHVGRNTEAFF. This sequence uses TRBV3-1 and TRBJ1-1; possibly the D gene is TRBD1, per 5 matching bases. V loses 3 bases, J loses 2 bases, and the germline ends lie 10 bases apart. Via the germline V gene (reference sequence), CDR1 is LGHDT and CDR2 YNNKEL. From its cysteine to its phenylalanine, the CDR3 spans 14 amino acids. Only CDR3 DNA remains: 42 bases, in frame from the first base.